This T cell receptor (beta chain) originates from a study of blood T cell repertoires in COVID-19. Sequencing used immunoSEQ multiplex PCR; TCRdb keeps in-frame clones, though not all of them. The data hold hundreds of thousands of clones, with 88% observed a single time. With 7 bases clipped from V and 3 bases from J, the junction kept 15 bases outside the gene matches. The V gene's germline CDR1 is SGHRS and CDR2 YFSETQ. This CDR3 comprises 17 residues. Ages ranged from about 18 to 90 years, with residence in approximately 25 US areas. Source material: PBMCs or T cells enriched from blood (not recorded which). This TCR came from a woman aged 25 to 45 who had recovered from COVID-19. The rearrangement links TRBV5-1 to TRBJ2-3, with 9 bases lining up with TRBD2. CDR3 nucleotides: TGCGCCAGCGCCTTCGGAGGCGGGAGGGCCCGTACAGATACGCAGTATTTT. Its protein product is CASAFGGGRARTDTQYF.